This T cell receptor (beta chain) stems from a study of CD8 T cells in Susac syndrome. Random hexamers were used to reverse transcribe the RNA input (about 0.5 to 1 ug). It was immunoSEQ multiplex PCR that amplified TCR beta CDR3 across 54 Vbeta and 13 Jbeta. TCRdb passed the immunoSEQ multiplex PCR reads through MiXCR, listing each CDR3 protein once. The sample lists about 140,000 distinct CDR3 sequences, roughly 95% seen once, with under 0.095% in the top ten. Concerning this clonotype itself: The target antigen is unknown.

Germline-derived CDR1 and CDR2 are DFQATT and SNEGSKA (reference sequence). This CDR3 comprises 18 residues. Trimming at V came to 0 bases and at J to 7 bases, leaving 19 bases not matched to a gene. Study-wide results and caveats: The study recognized that the number of individuals in its TCR sequencing and HLA analysis was relatively small.

This sequence joins TRBV20-1 and TRBJ2-5; 8 bases are a match to TRBD2. The source of this sequence is a human donor in good health. Source material: CD4+ T cells from PBMCs. The CDR3 region is CSARDPISGTLGIRTQYF. The CDR3 DNA reads TGCAGTGCTAGAGATCCGATTAGCGGGACCCTAGGGATACGGACCCAGTACTTC.